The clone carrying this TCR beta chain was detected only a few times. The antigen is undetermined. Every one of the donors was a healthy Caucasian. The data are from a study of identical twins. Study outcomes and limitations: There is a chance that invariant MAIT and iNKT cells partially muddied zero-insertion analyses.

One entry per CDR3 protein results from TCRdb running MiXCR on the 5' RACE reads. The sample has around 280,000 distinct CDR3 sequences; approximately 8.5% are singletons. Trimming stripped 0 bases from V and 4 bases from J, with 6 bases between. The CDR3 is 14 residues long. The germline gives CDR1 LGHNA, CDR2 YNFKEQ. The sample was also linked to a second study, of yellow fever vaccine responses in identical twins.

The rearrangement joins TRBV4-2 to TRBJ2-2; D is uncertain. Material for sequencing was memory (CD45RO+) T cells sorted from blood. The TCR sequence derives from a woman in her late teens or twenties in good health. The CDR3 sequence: CASSQERTTGELFF. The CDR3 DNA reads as TGTGCCAGCAGCCAAGAGAGAACCACCGGGGAGCTGTTTTTT.